The entry that follows covers one T cell receptor beta chain sequence. The target antigen is unknown. Trimming took 4 bases from V and 2 from J; bases not matched to a gene: 8. Germline CDR1 and CDR2: MGHRA and YSYEKL. There are 15 residues in the CDR3. Generated by immunoSEQ multiplex PCR, the TCRdb table keeps only in-frame clones and is missing some. Of over 50,000 clones listed, 70% to 85% are singletons. The record originates from a study of radiotherapy plus CTLA-4 blockade in lung cancer. Points from the study as a whole: Clones of tumor-derived TCRs expanded in blood after radiotherapy plus ipilimumab.

Sequences were derived from peripheral blood, sampled from a patient treated with radiotherapy plus ipilimumab. The chain couples TRBV4-1 to TRBJ2-7, with 7 bases matching TRBD1. This sequence was found in a human donor with non-small cell lung cancer who had a partial response to radiotherapy plus ipilimumab. CDR3 protein: CASSLRQGQTYEQYF. CDR3 nucleotide sequence: TGCGCCAGCAGCCTGAGACAGGGACAAACCTACGAGCAGTACTTC.